The rows below give T cell receptor beta chains drawn from one sample of a study of blood T cell repertoires in COVID-19. Produced via immunoSEQ multiplex PCR; TCRdb's table is partial and in-frame only. The sample shows 210,000 or so clones, roughly 89% of them seen only once. The sequenced sample was peripheral blood. The receptors originated from a man aged 40-49 years with acute or convalescent COVID-19. Each CDR3 is given with its conserved first and last residue. The D gene is left open where the match is weak. Size is omitted from some rows. Given values are once, few, many or a class for expanded clones.

cdr3_aa cdr3_nt v_call clone_size j_call d_call
CANRASGGYEQYF TGCGCCAACCGGGCTAGCGGGGGCTACGAGCAGTACTTC TRBV4-1 . TRBJ2-7 TRBD2
CASSLLLLDSQIYNEQFF TGCGCCAGCAGCCTTCTCCTCCTGGACAGTCAAATCTACAATGAGCAGTTCTTC TRBV5-1 . TRBJ2-1 .
CATFQERGGAETQYF TGTGCCACCTTCCAGGAGCGGGGGGGCGCAGAGACCCAGTACTTC TRBV5-4 . TRBJ2-5 TRBD2
CASTRQDRDNNEQFF TGTGCCAGCACCCGGCAGGACAGAGATAACAATGAGCAGTTCTTC TRBV27 . TRBJ2-1 .
CASSLEATYYGYTF TGTGCCAGCAGCTTGGAAGCTACCTACTATGGCTACACCTTC TRBV5-5 . TRBJ1-2 .
CASSLAGELQETQYF TGTGCCAGCAGCTTAGCGGGGGAGCTCCAAGAGACCCAGTACTTC TRBV5-5 . TRBJ2-5 TRBD2
CASSPLSGTSVTGELFF TGTGCCAGCAGCCCGTTATCCGGGACTAGCGTCACCGGGGAGCTGTTTTTT TRBV9 few TRBJ2-2 TRBD2
CASSSEAGTGYYEQYF TGTGCCAGCAGCTCCGAAGCCGGGACAGGATACTACGAGCAGTACTTC TRBV11-2 . TRBJ2-7 TRBD1
CASSETGKYYEQYF TGTGCCAGCAGCGAGACAGGGAAATACTACGAGCAGTACTTC TRBV5-4 . TRBJ2-7 TRBD1
CASYRGGLYEQFF TGTGCCAGTTATCGGGGGGGCTTATATGAGCAGTTCTTC TRBV6-5 . TRBJ2-1 TRBD2
CASSLFGDYGYTF TGTGCCAGCAGTTTATTCGGAGACTATGGCTACACCTTC TRBV28 . TRBJ1-2 .
CASSQRQGADQPQHF TGTGCCAGCAGCCAAAGACAGGGGGCTGATCAGCCCCAGCATTTT TRBV4-2 . TRBJ1-5 TRBD1
CASSIGGQAEKLFF TGTGCCAGTAGTATTGGAGGCCAGGCTGAAAAACTGTTTTTT TRBV19 . TRBJ1-4 .
CATDRELFSGNEQFF TGTGCCACCGACAGGGAGCTATTTTCTGGCAATGAGCAGTTCTTC TRBV7-2 . TRBJ2-1 TRBD1
CASRPGVNTEAFF TGTGCCAGCAGGCCAGGGGTGAACACTGAAGCTTTCTTT TRBV27 few TRBJ1-1 .
CASSGQGHEQYF TGTGCCAGCAGTGGACAGGGTCACGAGCAGTACTTC TRBV28 . TRBJ2-7 TRBD1
CASSFIAGAYEQYF TGTGCCAGCAGTTTTATAGCGGGGGCCTACGAGCAGTACTTC TRBV27 . TRBJ2-7 TRBD2
CASSPGGYEQYF TGTGCCAGCAGCCCGGGGGGGTACGAGCAGTACTTC TRBV25-1 . TRBJ2-7 TRBD2
CASSPDRPYGYTF TGTGCCAGCTCACCAGACAGACCCTATGGCTACACCTTC TRBV18 . TRBJ1-2 .
CASSLQYEQYF TGTGCCAGCAGCCTGCAGTACGAGCAGTACTTC TRBV2 few TRBJ2-7 .
CASSFSNQPQHF TGTGCCAGCAGCTTTAGTAATCAGCCCCAGCATTTT TRBV7-9 . TRBJ1-5 .
CASSDGTSGVTGELFF TGTGCCAGCAGCGACGGGACTAGCGGGGTCACCGGGGAGCTGTTTTTT TRBV9 . TRBJ2-2 TRBD2
CASSPRGGPGELFF TGTGCCAGCAGCCCGCGGGGGGGCCCCGGGGAGCTGTTTTTT TRBV5-6 . TRBJ2-2 TRBD2
CASSSTLIGNTEAFF TGCGCCAGCAGTAGCACATTAATCGGGAACACTGAAGCTTTCTTT TRBV5-1 . TRBJ1-1 .
CASSQGGEYEQYF TGTGCCAGCAGCCAAGGGGGGGAGTACGAGCAGTACTTC TRBV3-1/TRBV3-2 . TRBJ2-7 .
CSAGGGNYGYTF TGCAGCGCCGGAGGCGGGAACTATGGCTACACCTTC TRBV29-1 once TRBJ1-2 .
CASSLATAYSYNEQFF TGCGCCAGCAGCTTGGCGACAGCTTACTCCTACAATGAGCAGTTCTTC TRBV5-1 . TRBJ2-1 .
CASNAGQGFYQPQHF TGTGCCAGCAACGCGGGACAGGGATTTTATCAGCCCCAGCATTTT TRBV6-5 . TRBJ1-5 TRBD1
CASSWGQNTEAFF TGTGCCAGCAGCTGGGGACAGAACACTGAAGCTTTCTTT TRBV2 . TRBJ1-1 .
CASSSGLAGGRKETQYF TGTGCCAGTAGTTCGGGACTAGCGGGGGGCAGGAAAGAGACCCAGTACTTC TRBV19 . TRBJ2-5 TRBD2
CASGPSDRGSGILGGYTF TGTGCTAGTGGTCCCAGCGACAGGGGATCCGGTATTCTAGGCGGCTACACCTTC TRBV12-5 . TRBJ1-2 TRBD1
CASSPGTGNTEAFF TGTGCCAGCAGTCCCGGGACAGGGAACACTGAAGCTTTCTTT TRBV27 . TRBJ1-1 TRBD1
CASSLNRASYTF TGTGCCAGCAGTTTAAACAGGGCCAGCTACACCTTC TRBV28 . TRBJ1-2 .
CASSRSLNSPLHF TGTGCCAGCAGTCGCTCACTGAATTCACCCCTCCACTTT TRBV12-3/TRBV12-4 . TRBJ1-6 .
CASSEARDRGEQYF TGTGCCAGCAGTGAAGCCAGGGACAGGGGAGAGCAGTACTTC TRBV6-1 . TRBJ2-7 TRBD1
CASSPFSNYGYTF TGTGCCAGCAGCCCCTTTAGTAACTATGGCTACACCTTC TRBV7-2 . TRBJ1-2 .
CASSSMGNTIYF TGTGCCAGCAGTTCCATGGGAAACACCATATATTTT TRBV28 . TRBJ1-3 .
CASSPVGTGGETQYF TGTGCCAGCTCACCCGTGGGGACGGGAGGAGAGACCCAGTACTTC TRBV18 . TRBJ2-5 TRBD2
CATNGRASYNEQFF TGTGCCACCAACGGCAGGGCCTCCTACAATGAGCAGTTCTTC TRBV2 . TRBJ2-1 .
CASSYAGGAVDTQYF TGTGCCAGCAGTTACGCCGGGGGGGCAGTAGATACGCAGTATTTT TRBV6-6 . TRBJ2-3 TRBD2
CAWSISSPFPSGYTF TGTGCCTGGAGTATTAGTAGTCCCTTTCCCTCCGGCTACACCTTC TRBV30 . TRBJ1-2 .
CASSLGVGGSNQPQHF TGTGCCAGCAGTTTAGGGGTCGGGGGAAGCAATCAGCCCCAGCATTTT TRBV27 once TRBJ1-5 .
CASSASAHPEGGELFF TGTGCCAGCAGCGCTAGCGCGCACCCCGAGGGCGGGGAGCTGTTTTTT TRBV9 . TRBJ2-2 .
CASSNQLTAEAFF TGTGCCAGCAGCAACCAATTGACAGCTGAAGCTTTCTTT TRBV12-3/TRBV12-4 . TRBJ1-1 .
CASSQGQRIFLGGYTF TGTGCCAGCAGCCAAGGACAGCGAATCTTTCTTGGTGGCTACACCTTC TRBV3-1/TRBV3-2 . TRBJ1-2 .
CASSLTSLRGNEQFF TGTGCCAGCAGCTTGACTAGCCTAAGAGGCAATGAGCAGTTCTTC TRBV6-2/TRBV6-3 . TRBJ2-1 TRBD2
CASSDSGTSGETQYF TGCGCCAGCAGTGACTCTGGGACTAGCGGAGAGACCCAGTACTTC TRBV10-1 . TRBJ2-5 TRBD2
CASSPDRAHSGNTIYF TGTGCCAGCAGCCCAGACAGGGCACACTCTGGAAACACCATATATTTT TRBV11-2 . TRBJ1-3 TRBD1
CASSPEGQGASAVKNIQYF TGCGCCAGCAGCCCGGAAGGACAGGGGGCCTCGGCGGTCAAAAACATTCAGTACTTC TRBV5-1 . TRBJ2-4 TRBD1
CASSGGGDSTDTQYF TGTGCCAGCAGTGGCGGGGGCGATAGCACAGATACGCAGTATTTT TRBV7-9 . TRBJ2-3 .
CASSHTSGGRGETQYF TGTGCCAGCAGCCATACTAGCGGGGGTAGGGGAGAGACCCAGTACTTC TRBV7-8 . TRBJ2-5 TRBD2
CASSPAGPNTGELFF TGTGCCAGCAGTCCCGCGGGACCGAACACCGGGGAGCTGTTTTTT TRBV7-9 . TRBJ2-2 .
CASSWGLLETQYF TGTGCCAGCAGTTGGGGGCTGCTCGAGACCCAGTACTTC TRBV12-3/TRBV12-4 once TRBJ2-5 .
CSVRGQTIREQYF TGCAGCGTCCGCGGACAGACAATCCGCGAGCAGTACTTC TRBV29-1 . TRBJ2-7 .
CASSTAGTEKETQYF TGTGCCAGCAGCACCGCCGGGACAGAAAAAGAGACCCAGTACTTC TRBV5-5 . TRBJ2-5 TRBD1
CASSERLTYEQYF TGCGCCAGCAGTGAGAGACTCACCTACGAGCAGTACTTC TRBV10-1 . TRBJ2-7 .
CASSLDPGFQETQYF TGTGCCAGCAGCTTAGACCCGGGTTTCCAAGAGACCCAGTACTTC TRBV7-2 . TRBJ2-5 .
CASSLFSDRKNQPQHF TGTGCCAGCAGCTTGTTTTCCGACAGAAAAAATCAGCCCCAGCATTTT TRBV5-6 once TRBJ1-5 .
CASSEGGPPDEQYF TGTGCCAGCAGTGAAGGCGGGCCACCTGACGAGCAGTACTTC TRBV2 . TRBJ2-7 .
CASSLGTGMNTEAFF TGTGCCAGCAGCCTAGGGACAGGGATGAACACTGAAGCTTTCTTT TRBV3-1/TRBV3-2 . TRBJ1-1 TRBD1